The sequence of this TCR beta chain was determined in a study of tumor-infiltrating lymphocytes in primary liver carcinoma. Points from the study as a whole: Tumor region pairs shared more overlap than did tumor-adjacent and tumor-blood pairs. Present in all five tumor regions were only about 7.5-24% of the top clones. Significantly larger top-250-clone fractions were found in tumors than in blood (p = 0.039).

Joint extraction of RNA and DNA used roughly 20-32 mg of bulk tissue that was unsorted. Total RNA amounting to roughly 450 ng was the source from which TCR beta cDNA was made with a constant-region primer. The TCR beta library was amplified through three nested multiplex PCR rounds in a modified ARM-PCR procedure. The first two PCR rounds used TRBV1-TRBV30 forward primers with a C-beta reverse primer, around 10 cycles each. TCRdb re-called the multiplex PCR reads with MiXCR, one entry per CDR3 protein. The repertoire includes about 22,000 distinct CDR3 sequences, 70% to 90% of them detected once, and 35% to 40% sits in the top ten. The CDR3 length is 15 residues. CDR1 is LGHNT and CDR2 is FRNRAP in the germline V gene. As regards this clonotype: Its antigen is still unknown. Sequence at one end of the junction differs from germline and may be a read error.

The specimen was liver tumor tissue from sampling region 2. Subset noted: tumor region T2, inferior pole. This chain connects TRBV12-5 to TRBJ2-1; TRBD2 matches at 7 bases. The clonotype was recovered from a woman aged 25 to 39 with primary liver carcinoma and hepatitis B virus infection. The CDR3 reads CTSGTGTTLMDEQFF. The CDR3 DNA is TGTACTAGTGGGACCGGGACTACTCTTATGGATGAGCAGTTCTTT.